This T cell receptor (beta chain) is from a study of regulatory T cells in long-lasting Graves disease. Overall study results and limits: Fewer public clonotypes were shared by new patients (around 1,000) than by persistent patients (approximately 2,700). A reduction in accuracy may have resulted from the small sample size. Newly diagnosed patients had higher TCR diversity than persistent Graves' patients did.

Trimming took off 5 bases at V and 6 bases at J, with 13 bases between the two ends. The CDR3 sequence is 12 residues long. Germline V gene data show CDR1 as DFQATT and CDR2 as SNEGSKA (reference sequence). In regard to this clonotype: The antigen remains undetermined.

TCR beta libraries were built with iRepertoire HTBI primers and Arm-PCR of CDR3 regions. TCRdb reprocessed the multiplex PCR reads with MiXCR, giving one entry per CDR3 protein. The table records roughly 400,000 distinct CDR3 sequences, more than 20% of them present only once. Time point given: persistent/refractory GD, antithyroid drugs over 5 years with positive TRAb. Construction of the TCR library relied on RNA isolated from PBMCs. This clonotype originated in a female donor with Graves disease. This chain uses TRBV20-1 with TRBJ1-1, with D unresolved. Sequenced material: peripheral blood mononuclear cells (PBMCs), taken when the disease was refractory, from a patient treated with antithyroid drugs. The CDR3 nucleotides read TGCAGTGCTGAGGAGGGTGGTTCTGAAGCTTTCTTT. This gives the protein CSAEEGGSEAFF.